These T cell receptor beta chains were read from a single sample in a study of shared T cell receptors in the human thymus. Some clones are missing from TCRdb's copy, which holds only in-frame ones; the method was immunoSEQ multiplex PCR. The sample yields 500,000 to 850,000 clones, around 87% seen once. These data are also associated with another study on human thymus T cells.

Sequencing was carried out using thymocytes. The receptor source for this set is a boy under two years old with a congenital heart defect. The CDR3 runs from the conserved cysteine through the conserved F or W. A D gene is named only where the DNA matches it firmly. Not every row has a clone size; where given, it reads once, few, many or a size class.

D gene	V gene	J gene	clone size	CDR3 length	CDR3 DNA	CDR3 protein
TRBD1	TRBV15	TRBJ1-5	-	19	TGTGCCACCAGCAGAGATGATTCAGGACAGGACAGGAACAATCAGCCCCAGCATTTT	CATSRDDSGQDRNNQPQHF
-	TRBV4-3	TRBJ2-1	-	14	TGCGCCAGCAGCCAAGTCATCCGGTTGTATGAGCAGTTCTTC	CASSQVIRLYEQFF
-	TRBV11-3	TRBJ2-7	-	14	TGTGCCAGCAGCTCAGGGGACAACTCCTACGAGCAGTACTTC	CASSSGDNSYEQYF
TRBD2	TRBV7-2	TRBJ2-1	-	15	TGTGCCAGCAGGCCCGGGGGGAGCTCCTACAATGAGCAGTTCTTC	CASRPGGSSYNEQFF
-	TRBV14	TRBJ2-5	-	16	TGTGCCAGCAGCCAAGATTTGTGGGGAGTACAAGAGACCCAGTACTTC	CASSQDLWGVQETQYF
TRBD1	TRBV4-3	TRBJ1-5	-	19	TGCGCCAGCAGCCAAGAAGCTTACAGGGGAAGAAATAGCAATCAGCCCCAGCATTTT	CASSQEAYRGRNSNQPQHF
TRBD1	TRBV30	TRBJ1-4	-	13	TGTGCCTTAACGGGACAGGGCCGTGAAAAACTGTTTTTT	CALTGQGREKLFF
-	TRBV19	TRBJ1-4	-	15	TGTGCCAGTAGCCATGATACTTCTAGGGGTGAAAAACTGTTTTTT	CASSHDTSRGEKLFF
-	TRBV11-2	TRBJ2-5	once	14	TGTGCCAGCAGCTTAGGCCGGACTGTATTGACCCAGTACTTC	CASSLGRTVLTQYF
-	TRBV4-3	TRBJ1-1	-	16	TGCGCCAGCAGCCAAGAAGACAGAGAAGCGAACACTGAAGCTTTCTTT	CASSQEDREANTEAFF
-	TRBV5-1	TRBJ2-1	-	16	TGCGCCAGCAGAGTCGCGGGGCCGCCCTCCTACAATGAGCAGTTCTTC	CASRVAGPPSYNEQFF
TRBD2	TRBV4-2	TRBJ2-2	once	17	TGTGCCAGCAGCCAAGAATGGCGCGGGGGGGCTACCGGGGAGCTGTTTTTT	CASSQEWRGGATGELFF
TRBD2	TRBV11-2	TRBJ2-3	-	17	TGTGCCAGCAGCTTAGGGAGCGGGGGTCCTAGCACAGATACGCAGTATTTT	CASSLGSGGPSTDTQYF
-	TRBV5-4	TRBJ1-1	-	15	TGTGCCAGCAGCAACAGAGAAGATAGGAACACTGAAGCTTTCTTT	CASSNREDRNTEAFF
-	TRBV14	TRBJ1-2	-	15	TGTGCCAGCAGTGGGTCTCCGTCAGGGCGGAATGGCTACACCTTC	CASSGSPSGRNGYTF
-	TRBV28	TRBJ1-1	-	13	TGTGCCAGCACTTTCGGCAGGTACACTGAAGCTTTCTTT	CASTFGRYTEAFF
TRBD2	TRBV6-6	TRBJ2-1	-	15	TGTGCCAGCAGCTTACCCCCACTAGCGCGCGATGAGCAGTTCTTC	CASSLPPLARDEQFF